This section outlines one TCR beta chain sequence together with its context. The entry originates in a study of control samples from healthy donors and cancer patients. Trimming took off 5 bases at V and 6 bases at J, with 14 bases between the two ends. Germline V gene data show CDR1 as SGHTA and CDR2 as FQGTGA. There are 14 residues in the CDR3. TCRdb's table, derived via immunoSEQ multiplex PCR, lists solely in-frame clones and lacks some. The data contain approximately 89,000 clones, roughly 84% of them singletons. The source material was blood. This chain joins TRBV7-3 and TRBJ2-1; D is uncertain. The origin of this receptor is a woman in her forties in good health. CDR3 sequence (DNA): TGTGCCAGCAGCATCAATACTTTATCCAATGAGCAGTTCTTC. This sequence encodes CASSINTLSNEQFF.